The source of this TCR beta chain is a study of T-cell memory formation after mild COVID-19. This clonotype came up a few times. Using its own MiXCR run on the 5' RACE reads, TCRdb lists one record per CDR3 protein. The repertoire holds 150,000 to 200,000 distinct CDR3 sequences, 15% to 20% seen once, with 2% to 2.5% in the top ten. The sample was PBMCs or a T cell subset sorted from them (not recorded which). The TCR originated in an adult woman who had mild COVID-19 (a few samples of this study predate the infection). Cell type and time point are not known.

This CDR3 reads CASSANREGNTEAFF. The CDR3 region has the DNA TGTGCCAGCAGCGCAAACAGGGAGGGCAACACTGAAGCTTTCTTT. The chain has TRBV7-3 and TRBJ1-1; possible D gene TRBD1, 6 bases. The CDR3 consists of 15 residues. Trimming stripped 5 bases from V and 2 bases from J, with 15 bases between. Germline V gene data show CDR1 as SGHTA and CDR2 as FQGTGA.